The 19 T cell receptor beta chains below all came from one sample that was sequenced in a study of CD8 T cells in ankylosing spondylitis. TCRdb re-analysed the 5' RACE reads in MiXCR, keeping a single row per CDR3 protein. The data hold 340,000 or so distinct CDR3 sequences, with over 12% observed a single time. The source material was blood, either unsorted or a sorted T cell fraction (not recorded which). Every receptor here comes from a male donor with ankylosing spondylitis or in good health (not recorded which).

The V and J genes are TRBV12-5 and TRBJ2-2, with TRBD2 matching 7 bases. The CDR3 is 14 amino acids. Trimming at V came to 5 bases and at J to 6 bases, leaving 6 bases not matched to a gene. CDR1 is LGHNT and CDR2 is FRNRAP in the germline V gene. CDR3 sequence reads: CASGRAGGAGELFF. The CDR3 bases are TGTGCTAGTGGTCGCGCTGGGGGGGCCGGGGAGCTGTTTTTT.

The chain uses TRBV29-1 and TRBJ2-2; D perhaps matches TRBD1 (6 bases). CDR1 is SQVTM, CDR2 ANQGSEA, per germline. Trimming left V 7 bases short and J 8 bases short, with 11 bases between. The CDR3 covers 11 residues. CDR3 protein: CSAEGDGELFF. CDR3 DNA: TGCAGCGCCGAGGGGGATGGGGAGCTGTTTTTT.

The chain has TRBV12-3 or TRBV12-4 and TRBJ2-2; TRBD2 matches 7 bases. This CDR3 region has 15 residues. The V gene end was trimmed by 8 bases and the J gene end by 4 bases; junction bases not matched to a gene: 10. Here the CDR3 reads CASREVGRGTGELFF. CDR3 nucleotide sequence: TGTGCCAGCCGGGAGGTGGGGCGGGGCACCGGGGAGCTGTTTTTT.

This clonotype was detected only a few times. The chain carries TRBV28 and TRBJ1-5; 7 positions match TRBD1. The CDR3 loop spans 19 amino acids. Germline V gene sequence: CDR1 MDHEN, CDR2 SYDVKM. V lost 3 bases, J lost 0 bases, and 14 bases stayed unmatched. CDR3 nucleotides: TGTGCCAGCAGTTTGGGGAGAGAACAGGGGAGCAATAGCAATCAGCCCCAGCATTTT. Translated: CASSLGREQGSNSNQPQHF. The full variable domain, completed using reference TRBV28 and TRBJ1-5, is DVKVTQSSRYLVKRTGEKVFLECVQDMDHENMFWYRQDPGLGLRLIYFSYDVKMKEKGDIPEGYSVSREKKERFSLILESASTNQTSMYLCASSLGREQGSNSNQPQHFGDGTRLSIL.

The chain has TRBV7-2 and TRBJ1-2; D ambiguous. This CDR3 comprises 15 residues. CDR1 and CDR2 (germline): SGHTA, FQGNSA. The V gene lost 5 bases and the J gene lost 2 bases, with 15 bases spanning the gap. The CDR3 spells CASSPGVGLNYGYTF. DNA of the CDR3: TGTGCCAGCAGCCCTGGGGTTGGCCTGAACTATGGCTACACCTTC. The complete variable domain, with remaining parts taken from reference TRBV7-2 and TRBJ1-2, reads GAGVSQSPSNKVTEKGKDVELRCDPISGHTALYWYRQSLGQGLEFLIYFQGNSAPDKSGLPSDRFSAERTGGSVSTLTIQRTQQEDSAVYLCASSPGVGLNYGYTFGSGTRLTVV.

This clonotype turned up a few times. The rearrangement uses TRBV5-1 and TRBJ2-1; D possibly corresponds to TRBD1 (6 bases). The V end was cut by 0 bases, the J end by 2 bases, with 12 bases between. The germline gives CDR1 SGHRS, CDR2 YFSETQ. The CDR3 loop spans 16 amino acids. The CDR3 protein is CASSLDGTNAYNEQFF. The CDR3 nucleotides read TGCGCCAGCAGCTTGGATGGGACAAATGCCTACAATGAGCAGTTCTTC.

This clonotype came up a few times. This chain uses TRBV11-2 with TRBJ2-7; 8 bases align to TRBD2. V lost 3 bases and J lost 2; bases outside the gene matches: 15. Per germline, CDR1 SGHAT and CDR2 FQNNGV. This CDR3 comprises 18 residues. The CDR3 spells CASSFGGAGGLQTYEQYF. The CDR3, as DNA: TGTGCCAGCAGCTTCGGCGGGGCGGGAGGCTTACAAACCTACGAGCAGTACTTC. Full variable domain (missing parts from reference TRBV11-2 and TRBJ2-7): EAGVAQSPRYKIIEKRQSVAFWCNPISGHATLYWYQQILGQGPKLLIQFQNNGVVDDSQLPKDRFSAERLKGVDSTLKIQPAKLEDSAVYLCASSFGGAGGLQTYEQYFGPGTRLTVT.

This clonotype was counted only a few times. The chain is built from TRBV12-3 or TRBV12-4 and TRBJ1-6; D uncertain. V dropped 6 bases and J dropped 16 bases, with 22 bases sitting between them. The CDR3 extends over 14 amino acids. The CDR3 DNA reads as TGTGCCAGCAGCCCTGGATGGGTTAGGGATCGTCTCCACTTT. It yields the protein CASSPGWVRDRLHF.

The CDR3: CASSSRTGDSRSGANVLTF. As DNA, the CDR3 is TGTGCCAGCAGTTCCCGGACAGGAGATTCTCGCTCTGGGGCCAACGTCCTGACTTTC. This chain joins TRBV27 and TRBJ2-6; 7 bases are a match to TRBD1. The junction had 12 bases not matched to a gene; V was cut back by 4 bases and J by 0 bases. Germline CDR1 reads MNHEY; CDR2 reads SMNVEV (reference sequence). The CDR3 is 19 amino acids.

The chain is built from TRBV20-1 and TRBJ2-1; 13 bases align to TRBD2. Germline V lookup: CDR1 DFQATT, CDR2 SNEGSKA (reference sequence). This CDR3 contains 14 residues. V lost 6 bases, J lost 4 bases, and 3 bases stayed unmatched. The CDR3 DNA reads as TGCAGTGCAACGGGACTAGCGGGGTACAATGAGCAGTTCTTC. Amino acid sequence: CSATGLAGYNEQFF.

The genes are TRBV15 and TRBJ2-1; TRBD2 matches 15 bases. The CDR3 totals 19 residues. Germline lookup yields CDR1 LNHNV and CDR2 YYDKDF (reference sequence). Trimming removed 0 bases from V and 4 bases from J; junction bases left unmatched: 7. The CDR3, as DNA: TGTGCCACCAGCAGAGATCCCCCGGGGACTAGCGGGAGGTACAATGAGCAGTTCTTC. As protein: CATSRDPPGTSGRYNEQFF. The complete variable domain, with remaining parts taken from reference TRBV15 and TRBJ2-1, reads DAMVIQNPRYQVTQFGKPVTLSCSQTLNHNVMYWYQQKSSQAPKLLFHYYDKDFNNEADTPDNFQSRRPNTSFCFLDIRSPGLGDTAMYLCATSRDPPGTSGRYNEQFFGPGTRLTVL.

The rearrangement uses TRBV2 and TRBJ2-1; D unresolved. The CDR3 loop spans 14 amino acids. V was shortened by 6 bases and J by 0 bases, with 9 bases between the two germline ends. Germline values: CDR1 SNHLY, CDR2 FYNNEI. The CDR3: CASRPYSSYNEQFF. Written as DNA, the CDR3 is TGTGCCAGCAGGCCCTATAGCTCCTACAATGAGCAGTTCTTC.

The gene calls are TRBV20-1 and TRBJ2-3; either TRBD1 or TRBD2 may supply D (5 bases each). Germline V gives CDR1 DFQATT, CDR2 SNEGSKA (reference sequence). This CDR3 has 16 amino acids. The germline V and J ends were trimmed by 0 bases and 4 bases, with 17 bases remaining between them. The DNA of the CDR3 is TGCAGTGCTAGAGATCCGGGGCGGCCCGGGGCAGATACGCAGTATTTT. It encodes CSARDPGRPGADTQYF.

This clonotype appeared a few times. The chain uses TRBV5-1 and TRBJ2-3, with no clear D. The length of the CDR3 is 15 residues. Trimming pared 0 bases from V and 6 bases from J, leaving 14 bases between. Germline values: CDR1 SGHRS, CDR2 YFSETQ. The CDR3 region has the DNA TGCGCCAGCAGCTTGGCCTCTATCGTGGGGGATACGCAGTATTTT. Translated: CASSLASIVGDTQYF.

The chain employs TRBV29-1 and TRBJ2-3; the D gene is possibly TRBD2 (7 bases). The CDR3 runs to 14 residues. Per germline, CDR1 SQVTM and CDR2 ANQGSEA. Trimming took 5 bases from V and 4 from J, leaving 16 bases between them. The CDR3 loop reads CSVLVGGGPDTQYF. The DNA for the CDR3 is TGCAGCGTTCTAGTAGGGGGAGGGCCAGATACGCAGTATTTT.

The V and J genes are TRBV4-1 and TRBJ1-2; TRBD1 matches 7 bases. V was clipped by 4 bases and J by 3 bases; unmatched bases: 20. This CDR3 is 19 amino acids long. Germline V CDR1 and CDR2: MGHRA, YSYEKL. The CDR3 DNA is TGCGCCAGCAGCCCATACCCGGGGACAGCGGACCTTGAGGACTATGGCTACACCTTC. Protein sequence: CASSPYPGTADLEDYGYTF.

This clonotype was seen more than once but under ten times. The chain combines TRBV10-3 with TRBJ2-7; 11 bases agree with TRBD2. This CDR3 contains 15 residues. CDR1 is ENHRY and CDR2 is SYGVKD in the germline V gene. V dropped 10 bases and J dropped 3; count of bases not matched to a gene: 11. The CDR3 reads CASRVAGGEYYEQYF. The CDR3 nucleotides are TGTGCCAGCAGGGTAGCGGGAGGGGAGTACTACGAGCAGTACTTC.

This clonotype came up a few times. This sequence joins TRBV25-1 and TRBJ2-7; tentative D call: TRBD2 (6 bases). Germline CDR1 reads MGHDK; CDR2 reads SYGVNS. Trimming removed 8 bases from V and 5 bases from J, with 25 bases in between. CDR3 length: 16 residues. The CDR3 loop reads CASSPIGAGPKDEQYF. The CDR3 bases are TGTGCCAGCTCTCCCATTGGGGCGGGGCCAAAGGACGAGCAGTACTTC.

This chain links TRBV25-1 with TRBJ1-4; D may be TRBD1 (6 bases). This CDR3 contains 14 residues. Trimming took off 2 bases at V and 3 bases at J, with 7 bases between the two ends. Per germline, CDR1 MGHDK and CDR2 SYGVNS. CDR3 sequence: CASSETGPNEKLFF. The CDR3 DNA is TGTGCCAGCAGTGAAACAGGGCCTAATGAAAAACTGTTTTTT. Based on the CDR3 plus reference TRBV25-1 and TRBJ1-4, the full variable domain is EADIYQTPRYLVIGTGKKITLECSQTMGHDKMYWYQQDPGMELHLIHYSYGVNSTEKGDLSSESTVSRIRTEHFPLTLESARPSHTSQYLCASSETGPNEKLFFGSGTQLSVL.